One and the same sample provided the 20 T cell receptor beta chains below, sequenced in a study of blood T cell repertoires in COVID-19. The data were produced by immunoSEQ multiplex PCR, yet TCRdb's version contains in-frame clones alone and is incomplete. The sample carries some 83,000 clones, about 86% recorded once. The sequencing input was peripheral blood. The receptors here all came from a man older than 75 with acute or convalescent COVID-19.

This sequence joins TRBV5-5 and TRBJ1-2; 7 positions match TRBD1. The germline CDR1 and CDR2 sequences are SGHKS and YYEKEE (reference sequence). Losses at the gene ends were 4 bases for V and 6 bases for J; bases not matched to a gene: 6. The CDR3 extends over 13 amino acids. DNA of the CDR3: TGTGCCAGCAGCGCAGGGGGGTTTAATGGCTACACCTTC. This gives the protein CASSAGGFNGYTF.

This chain joins TRBV18 and TRBJ2-4; no definite D call. CDR3 length equals 15 residues. Germline assignment: CDR1 KGHSH and CDR2 LQKENI. V lost 3 bases and J lost 0, with 9 bases in between. As DNA, the CDR3 is TGTGCCAGCTCACCCCTCGGAGTAGCCAAAAACATTCAGTACTTC. This sequence encodes CASSPLGVAKNIQYF.

The chain links TRBV7-9 to TRBJ2-2, with D possibly being TRBD1 (6 bases). The CDR3 totals 13 residues. V was cut by 7 bases and J by 6 bases, with 12 bases left in between. CDR1 and CDR2 (germline): SEHNR, FQNEAQ (reference sequence). The CDR3 region is CASKQGFPGELFF. In DNA form, the CDR3 reads TGTGCCAGCAAACAGGGTTTCCCCGGGGAGCTGTTTTTT.

On this clone itself: A single base separates this from a much larger clone, so it may be a read error. The rearrangement uses TRBV28 and TRBJ2-1; 9 nucleotides line up with TRBD2. The CDR3 consists of 15 residues. V lost 5 bases, J lost 0 bases, and 2 bases stayed unmatched. Germline V gene lookup returns CDR1 MDHEN and CDR2 SYDVKM. DNA of the CDR3: TGTGCCAGCAGTCTTAGCGGGAGCTCCTACAATGAGCAGTTCTTC. Residues: CASSLSGSSYNEQFF.

CDR3 amino acids: CASSDSRISPLHF. The CDR3, as DNA: TGTGCCAGTTCGGACAGCCGAATCTCACCCCTCCACTTT. This sequence joins TRBV19 and TRBJ1-6; possible D gene TRBD1, 6 bases. Per the germline V gene, CDR1 is LNHDA and CDR2 is SQIVND (reference sequence). The CDR3 runs 13 residues. V was cut by 8 bases and J by 10 bases, with 15 bases left in between.

The chain recombines TRBV6-5 with TRBJ2-7; D is uncertain. V lost 7 bases and J lost 0, with 16 bases in between. The CDR3 runs to 15 residues. Looked up from germline, CDR1 is MNHEY and CDR2 is SVGAGI. DNA for the CDR3: TGTGCCAGCAATCTTCTAGGAGCGAACTCCTACGAGCAGTACTTC. This sequence encodes CASNLLGANSYEQYF.

This chain connects TRBV6-5 to TRBJ2-7; 9 nucleotides agree with TRBD1. The junction had 8 bases not matched to a gene; V was cut back by 8 bases and J by 6 bases. There are 13 residues in the CDR3. CDR1 and CDR2 (germline): MNHEY, SVGAGI. CDR3 sequence reads: CASRRTGVGEQYF. The CDR3 DNA follows: TGTGCCAGCCGCCGGACAGGGGTAGGCGAGCAGTACTTC.

Note on this clone: Other DNA sequences in the same sample also yield this CDR3. This chain links TRBV28 with TRBJ2-1; no clear D. From germline, CDR1 is MDHEN and CDR2 SYDVKM. The CDR3 length is 12 residues. V lost 2 bases and J 7 bases, leaving 6 bases between the germline ends. The CDR3 is CASSLASNEQFF. The CDR3 coding sequence is TGTGCCAGCAGTTTAGCTAGTAATGAGCAGTTCTTC. The variable domain in full, with the rest retrieved from reference TRBV28 and TRBJ2-1, is DVKVTQSSRYLVKRTGEKVFLECVQDMDHENMFWYRQDPGLGLRLIYFSYDVKMKEKGDIPEGYSVSREKKERFSLILESASTNQTSMYLCASSLASNEQFFGPGTRLTVL.

V gene TRBV19 combines with J gene TRBJ1-5; D call uncertain. Germline CDR1 and CDR2: LNHDA and SQIVND (reference sequence). Between the trimmed V and J ends, which lost 4 bases and 5 bases, there was a span of 6 bases. This CDR3 is built from 12 residues. The chain's CDR3 is CASSNYDQPQHF. The CDR3 nucleotides read TGTGCCAGTAGTAACTATGATCAGCCCCAGCATTTT.

This clone was counted between two and nine times. The J gene is TRBJ1-6, the V gene TRBV28; unclear D gene. Trimming removed 8 bases from V and 0 bases from J, with 14 bases in between. Germline V gene data show CDR1 as MDHEN and CDR2 as SYDVKM. The CDR3 runs 16 residues. The CDR3 loop reads CASSVSSSSYNSPLHF. The CDR3 nucleotides read TGTGCCAGCTCTGTATCCTCGAGCTCCTATAATTCACCCCTCCACTTT.

The chain links TRBV9 to TRBJ2-6, with D unresolved. The germline V gene encodes CDR1 SGDLS and CDR2 YYNGEE. Trimming removed 2 bases at V and 0 bases at J, with 3 bases between. This CDR3 comprises 14 residues. DNA of the CDR3: TGTGCCAGCAGCGTGGCCTCTGGGGCCAACGTCCTGACTTTC. This gives the protein CASSVASGANVLTF.

The genes are TRBV19 and TRBJ1-1; D is perhaps TRBD1 (6 bases). Trimming shortened V by 4 bases and J by 9 bases, and 15 bases separated the two germline ends. The CDR3 covers 13 residues. Germline CDR1 LNHDA, CDR2 SQIVND (reference sequence). CDR3 loop: CASSTRGTGKAFF. The CDR3 region has the DNA TGTGCCAGTAGTACGAGGGGGACGGGAAAAGCTTTCTTT.

The chain joins TRBV9 to TRBJ2-1, with 12 nucleotides matching TRBD2. CDR3 length: 13 amino acids. Germline CDR1 is SGDLS and CDR2 is YYNGEE. V was clipped by 6 bases and J by 7 bases; unmatched bases: 2. The CDR3 reads CASNLAGGNEQFF. The CDR3 DNA is TGTGCCAGCAACCTAGCGGGAGGGAATGAGCAGTTCTTC.

The gene calls are TRBV5-1 and TRBJ1-4; D gene unclear. This CDR3 has 13 residues. The germline gives CDR1 SGHRS, CDR2 YFSETQ. Trimming cost V 4 bases and J 8 bases, with 12 bases left between them. The CDR3 spells CASSRDFKEKLFF. The CDR3 nucleotides are TGCGCCAGCAGCAGAGACTTCAAGGAAAAACTGTTTTTT.

This clone showed up just once. This sequence joins TRBV27 and TRBJ2-5; possibly TRBD2 for D (6 bases). V was shortened by 2 bases and J by 9 bases, with 13 bases between the two germline ends. This CDR3 region has 13 residues. Per the germline V gene, CDR1 is MNHEY and CDR2 is SMNVEV (reference sequence). The CDR3 here is CASSLIGGLAQYF. In DNA, the CDR3 is TGTGCCAGCAGTTTAATTGGGGGACTGGCCCAGTACTTC.

This rearrangement joins TRBV5-1 to TRBJ2-1, with 8 bases identical to TRBD1. The CDR3 has 14 residues. V shed 2 bases and J 5 bases; nucleotides not matched to a gene: 3. From germline, CDR1 is SGHRS and CDR2 YFSETQ. DNA for the CDR3: TGCGCCAGCAGCTTAACGACAGGGGACAATGAGCAGTTCTTC. It yields the protein CASSLTTGDNEQFF.

The chain carries TRBV6-5 and TRBJ1-1; D not certain. Trimming stripped 6 bases from V and 1 base from J, with 9 bases between. The CDR3 is 13 residues long. Per germline, CDR1 MNHEY and CDR2 SVGAGI. Here the CDR3 reads CASRTQKNTEAFF. CDR3 DNA sequence: TGTGCCAGCAGAACCCAGAAGAACACTGAAGCTTTCTTT.

This chain connects TRBV29-1 to TRBJ2-1, with D perhaps TRBD2 (5 bases). Germline lookup yields CDR1 SQVTM and CDR2 ANQGSEA. This CDR3 comprises 13 residues. V shed 1 base and J shed 11 bases, with 15 bases lying between them. The CDR3 DNA follows: TGCAGCGTTGAAGGAGTCGGGGTAAGTCAGCAGTTCTTC. Translating gives CSVEGVGVSQQFF.

This clone has a handful of counts. V is TRBV19 and J is TRBJ1-1; weak D call: TRBD1 (5 bases). The V gene's germline CDR1 is LNHDA and CDR2 SQIVND (reference sequence). The CDR3 consists of 14 residues. Trimming shortened V by 5 bases and J by 3 bases, and 13 bases separated the two germline ends. In DNA form, the CDR3 reads TGTGCCAGTAGTTGGCAGGGTAGGGACACTGAAGCTTTCTTT. It is translated as CASSWQGRDTEAFF.

The CDR3 spells CASSPRGGRNEKLFF. The CDR3 nucleotides read TGTGCCAGCAGTCCAAGAGGAGGACGGAATGAAAAACTGTTTTTT. The chain couples TRBV6-5 to TRBJ1-4; D uncertain. CDR1 is MNHEY, CDR2 SVGAGI, per germline. This CDR3 is 15 amino acids long. The V end lost 5 bases, the J end lost 5 bases, and 15 bases lay between the germline ends.